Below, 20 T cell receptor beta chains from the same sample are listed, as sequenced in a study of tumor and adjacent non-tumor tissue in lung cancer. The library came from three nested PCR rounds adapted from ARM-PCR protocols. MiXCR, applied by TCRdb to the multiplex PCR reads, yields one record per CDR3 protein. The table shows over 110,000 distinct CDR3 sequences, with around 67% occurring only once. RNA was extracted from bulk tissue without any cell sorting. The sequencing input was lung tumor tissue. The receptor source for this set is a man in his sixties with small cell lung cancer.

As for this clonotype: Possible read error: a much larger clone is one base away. DNA for the CDR3: TGTGCCACCCTCAGCGGGAGGGTATCGCCCGAGCAGTACTTC. Encoded protein: CATLSGRVSPEQYF. This chain uses TRBV28 with TRBJ2-7; the match to TRBD2 covers 10 bases. In germline, CDR1 is MDHEN, CDR2 SYDVKM. V trimming: 10 bases; J trimming: 6 bases; junction bases outside the gene matches: 12. The CDR3 runs to 14 residues.

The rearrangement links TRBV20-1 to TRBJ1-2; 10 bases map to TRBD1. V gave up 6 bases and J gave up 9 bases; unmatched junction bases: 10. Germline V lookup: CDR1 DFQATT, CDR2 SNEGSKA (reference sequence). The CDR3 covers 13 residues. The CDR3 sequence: CSAKDRGRNSYTF. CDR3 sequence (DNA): TGCAGTGCCAAAGACAGGGGGCGGAATAGCTACACCTTC.

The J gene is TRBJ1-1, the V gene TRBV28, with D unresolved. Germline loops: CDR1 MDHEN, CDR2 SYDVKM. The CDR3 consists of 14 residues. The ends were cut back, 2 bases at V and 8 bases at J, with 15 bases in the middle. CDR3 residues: CASSLLVHEGEAFF. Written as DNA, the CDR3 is TGTGCCAGCAGTTTACTCGTCCACGAAGGGGAAGCTTTCTTT.

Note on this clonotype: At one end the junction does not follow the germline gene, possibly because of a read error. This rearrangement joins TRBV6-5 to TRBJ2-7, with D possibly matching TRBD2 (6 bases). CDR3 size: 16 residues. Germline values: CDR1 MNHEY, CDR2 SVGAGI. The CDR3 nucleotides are TGTGCCAGTAGTTACTCGAGGAGTAGCGGCAAGTACGAGCAGTACTTC. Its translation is CASSYSRSSGKYEQYF.

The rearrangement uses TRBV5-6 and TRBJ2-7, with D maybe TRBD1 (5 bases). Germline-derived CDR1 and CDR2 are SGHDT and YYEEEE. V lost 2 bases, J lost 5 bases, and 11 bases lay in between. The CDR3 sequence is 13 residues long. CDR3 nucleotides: TGTGCCAGCAGCTTCCAGGGTTTCGACGAGCAGTACTTC. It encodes CASSFQGFDEQYF. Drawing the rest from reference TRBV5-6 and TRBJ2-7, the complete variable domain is DAGVTQSPTHLIKTRGQQVTLRCSPKSGHDTVSWYQQALGQGPQFIFQYYEEEERQRGNFPDRFSGHQFPNYSSELNVNALLLGDSALYLCASSFQGFDEQYFGPGTRLTVT.

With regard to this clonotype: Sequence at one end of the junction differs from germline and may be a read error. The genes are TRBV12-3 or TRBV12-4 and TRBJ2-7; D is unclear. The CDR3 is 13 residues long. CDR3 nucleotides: TGTGTCAGCAGTTTTGGGGATTCCTACGAGCAGTACTTC. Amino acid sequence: CVSSFGDSYEQYF.

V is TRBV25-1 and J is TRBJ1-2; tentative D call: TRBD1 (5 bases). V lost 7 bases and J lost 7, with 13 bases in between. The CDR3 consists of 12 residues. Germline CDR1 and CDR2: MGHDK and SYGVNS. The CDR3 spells CASKGQGVGYTF. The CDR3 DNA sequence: TGTGCCAGCAAGGGCCAGGGTGTTGGCTACACCTTC.

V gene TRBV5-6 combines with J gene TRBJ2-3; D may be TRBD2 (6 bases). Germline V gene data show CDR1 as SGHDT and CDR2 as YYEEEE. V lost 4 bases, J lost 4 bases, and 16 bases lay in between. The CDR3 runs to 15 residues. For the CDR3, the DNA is TGTGCCAGCAGCCCGGGTAGCGGTAACGCAGATACGCAGTATTTT. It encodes CASSPGSGNADTQYF.

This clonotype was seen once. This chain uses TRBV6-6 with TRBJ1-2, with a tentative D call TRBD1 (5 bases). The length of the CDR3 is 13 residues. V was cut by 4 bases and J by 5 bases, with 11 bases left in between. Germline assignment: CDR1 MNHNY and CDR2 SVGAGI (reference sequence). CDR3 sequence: CASSFTREYGYTF. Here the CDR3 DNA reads TGTGCCAGCAGTTTCACCAGGGAGTATGGCTACACCTTC.

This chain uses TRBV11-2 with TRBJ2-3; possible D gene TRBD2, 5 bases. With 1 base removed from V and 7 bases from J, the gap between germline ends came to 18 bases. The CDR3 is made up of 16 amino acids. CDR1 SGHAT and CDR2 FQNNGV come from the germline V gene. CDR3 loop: CASSLVRAVVPNTQYF. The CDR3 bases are TGTGCCAGCAGCTTAGTGCGAGCGGTAGTGCCAAATACGCAGTATTTT.

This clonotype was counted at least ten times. The CDR3 DNA reads TGTGCCAGCAGCCCCCTTACTCAGGGAAAGACCCAGTACTTC. Its protein product is CASSPLTQGKTQYF. V gene TRBV5-6 combines with J gene TRBJ2-5, with D possibly TRBD1 on 5 matching bases. V shed 4 bases and J shed 6 bases, with 16 bases lying between them. Germline-derived CDR1 and CDR2 are SGHDT and YYEEEE. The CDR3 is 14 residues long.

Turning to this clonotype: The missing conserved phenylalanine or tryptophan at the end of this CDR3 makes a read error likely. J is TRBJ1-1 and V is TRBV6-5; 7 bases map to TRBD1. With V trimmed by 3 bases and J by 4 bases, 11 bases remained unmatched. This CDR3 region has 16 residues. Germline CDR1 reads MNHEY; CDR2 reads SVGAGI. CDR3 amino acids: CASSYSPEGAGTEAFL. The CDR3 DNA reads TGTGCCAGCAGTTATTCCCCTGAGGGGGCAGGCACTGAAGCTTTCTTA.

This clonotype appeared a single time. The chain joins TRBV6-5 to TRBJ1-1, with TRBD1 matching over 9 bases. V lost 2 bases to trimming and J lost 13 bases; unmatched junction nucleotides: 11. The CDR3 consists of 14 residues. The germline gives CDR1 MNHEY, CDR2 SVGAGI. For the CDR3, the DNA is TGTGCCAGCAGTTACGGGGGACAGGGTGGTGATATTTTCTTT. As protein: CASSYGGQGGDIFF.

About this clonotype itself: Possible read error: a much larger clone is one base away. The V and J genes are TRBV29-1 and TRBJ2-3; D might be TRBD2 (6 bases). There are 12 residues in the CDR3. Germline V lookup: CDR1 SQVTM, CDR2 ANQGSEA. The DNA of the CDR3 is TGCAGCATTACTAGCAGCACAGATACGCGGTATTTT. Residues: CSITSSTDTRYF.

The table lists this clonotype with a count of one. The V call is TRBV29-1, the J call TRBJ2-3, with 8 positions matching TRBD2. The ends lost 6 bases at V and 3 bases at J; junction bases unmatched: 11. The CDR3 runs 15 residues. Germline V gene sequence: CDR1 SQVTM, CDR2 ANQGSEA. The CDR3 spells CSVQVGREVTDTQYF. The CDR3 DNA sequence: TGCAGCGTCCAGGTGGGGCGGGAGGTGACAGATACGCAGTATTTT.

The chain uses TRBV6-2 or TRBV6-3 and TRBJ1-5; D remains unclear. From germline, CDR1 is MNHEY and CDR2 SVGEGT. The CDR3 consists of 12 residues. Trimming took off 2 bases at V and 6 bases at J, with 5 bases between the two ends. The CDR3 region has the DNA TGTGCCAGCAGTTACCCCCTTCAGCCCCAGCATTTT. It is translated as CASSYPLQPQHF.

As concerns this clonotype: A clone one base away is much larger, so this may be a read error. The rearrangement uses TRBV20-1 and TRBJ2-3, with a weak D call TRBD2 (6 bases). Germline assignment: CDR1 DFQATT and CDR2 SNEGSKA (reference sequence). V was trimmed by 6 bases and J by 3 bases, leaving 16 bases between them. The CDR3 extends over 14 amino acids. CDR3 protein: CSAMSGRGTDTQYF. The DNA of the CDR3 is TGCAGTGCGATGTCCGGGAGAGGGACAGATACGCAGTATTTT.

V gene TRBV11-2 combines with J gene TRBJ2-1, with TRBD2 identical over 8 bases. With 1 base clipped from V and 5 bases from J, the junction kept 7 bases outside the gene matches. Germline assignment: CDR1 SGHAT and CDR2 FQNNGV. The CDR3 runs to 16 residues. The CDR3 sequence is CASSLGQAGEDNEQFF. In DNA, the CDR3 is TGTGCCAGCAGCTTAGGTCAAGCGGGAGAGGACAATGAGCAGTTCTTC.

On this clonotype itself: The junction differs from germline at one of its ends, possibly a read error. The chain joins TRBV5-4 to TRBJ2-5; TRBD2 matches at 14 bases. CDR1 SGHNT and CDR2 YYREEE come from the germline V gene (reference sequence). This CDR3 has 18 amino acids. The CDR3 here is CASSLTGGLAGGMESQYF. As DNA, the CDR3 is TGTGCCAGCAGCCTAACCGGCGGACTAGCGGGAGGTATGGAGAGCCAGTACTTC. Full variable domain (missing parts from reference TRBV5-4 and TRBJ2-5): ETGVTQSPTHLIKTRGQQVTLRCSSQSGHNTVSWYQQALGQGPQFIFQYYREEENGRGNFPPRFSGLQFPNYSSELNVNALELDDSALYLCASSLTGGLAGGMESQYFGPGTRLLVL.

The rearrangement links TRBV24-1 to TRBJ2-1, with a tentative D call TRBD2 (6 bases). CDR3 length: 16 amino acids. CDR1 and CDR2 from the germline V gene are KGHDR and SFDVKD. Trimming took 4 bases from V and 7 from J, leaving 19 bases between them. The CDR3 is CATSDPIAAGNNEQFF. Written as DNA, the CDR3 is TGTGCCACCAGTGACCCAATAGCGGCGGGCAATAATGAGCAGTTCTTC.